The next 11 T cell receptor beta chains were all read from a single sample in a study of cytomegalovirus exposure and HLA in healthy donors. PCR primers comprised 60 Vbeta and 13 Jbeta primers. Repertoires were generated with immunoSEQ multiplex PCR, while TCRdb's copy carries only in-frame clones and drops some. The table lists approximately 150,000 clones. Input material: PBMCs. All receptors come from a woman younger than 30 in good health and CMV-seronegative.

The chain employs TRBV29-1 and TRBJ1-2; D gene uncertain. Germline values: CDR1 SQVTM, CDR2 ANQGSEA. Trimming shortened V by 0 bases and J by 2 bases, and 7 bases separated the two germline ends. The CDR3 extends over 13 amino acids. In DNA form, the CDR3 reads TGCAGCGTTGAAGAGACACCAAACTATGGCTACACCTTC. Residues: CSVEETPNYGYTF.

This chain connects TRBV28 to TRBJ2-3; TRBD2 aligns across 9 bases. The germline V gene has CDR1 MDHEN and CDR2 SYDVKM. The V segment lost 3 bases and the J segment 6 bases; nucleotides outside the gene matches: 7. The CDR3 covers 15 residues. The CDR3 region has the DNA TGTGCCAGCAGTTTCGGGCTAGCGGGAACCGATACGCAGTATTTT. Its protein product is CASSFGLAGTDTQYF. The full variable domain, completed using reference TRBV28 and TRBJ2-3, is DVKVTQSSRYLVKRTGEKVFLECVQDMDHENMFWYRQDPGLGLRLIYFSYDVKMKEKGDIPEGYSVSREKKERFSLILESASTNQTSMYLCASSFGLAGTDTQYFGPGTRLTVL.

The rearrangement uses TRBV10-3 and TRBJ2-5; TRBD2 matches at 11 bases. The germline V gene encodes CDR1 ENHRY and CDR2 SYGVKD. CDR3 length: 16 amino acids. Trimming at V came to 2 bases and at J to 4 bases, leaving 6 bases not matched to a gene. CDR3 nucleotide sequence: TGTGCCATCAGTGAGAGGCTAGCGGGAGGAACAGAGACCCAGTACTTC. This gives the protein CAISERLAGGTETQYF.

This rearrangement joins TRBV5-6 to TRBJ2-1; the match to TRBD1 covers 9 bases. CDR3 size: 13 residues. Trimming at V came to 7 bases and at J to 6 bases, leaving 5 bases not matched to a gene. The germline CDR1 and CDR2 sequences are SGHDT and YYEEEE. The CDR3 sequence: CASGQTGGNEQFF. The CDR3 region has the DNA TGTGCCAGCGGCCAGACAGGGGGCAATGAGCAGTTCTTC.

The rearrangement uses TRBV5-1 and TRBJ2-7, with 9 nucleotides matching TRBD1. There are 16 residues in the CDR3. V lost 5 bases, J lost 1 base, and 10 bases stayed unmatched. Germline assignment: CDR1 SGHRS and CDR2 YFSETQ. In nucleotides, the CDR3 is TGCGCCAGCAGTCTCTCCGGGACAGGGCGGTCCTACGAGCAGTACTTC. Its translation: CASSLSGTGRSYEQYF.

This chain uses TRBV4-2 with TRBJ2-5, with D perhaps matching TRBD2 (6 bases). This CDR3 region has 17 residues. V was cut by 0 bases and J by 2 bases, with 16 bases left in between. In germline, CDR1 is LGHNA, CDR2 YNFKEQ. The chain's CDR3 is CASSQDLTTSTQETQYF. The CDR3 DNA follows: TGTGCCAGCAGCCAAGATCTGACAACTAGCACACAAGAGACCCAGTACTTC.

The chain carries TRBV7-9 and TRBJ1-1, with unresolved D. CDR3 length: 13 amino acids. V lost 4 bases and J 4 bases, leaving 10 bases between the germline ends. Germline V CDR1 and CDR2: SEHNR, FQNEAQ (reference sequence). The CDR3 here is CASSSFGPTEAFF. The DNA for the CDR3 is TGTGCCAGCAGCTCATTTGGGCCCACTGAAGCTTTCTTT.

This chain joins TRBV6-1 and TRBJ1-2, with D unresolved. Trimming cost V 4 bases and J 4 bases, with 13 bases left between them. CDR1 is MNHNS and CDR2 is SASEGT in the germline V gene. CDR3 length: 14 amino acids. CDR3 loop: CASSALGGLYGYTF. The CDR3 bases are TGTGCCAGCAGTGCATTGGGAGGTCTCTATGGCTACACCTTC.

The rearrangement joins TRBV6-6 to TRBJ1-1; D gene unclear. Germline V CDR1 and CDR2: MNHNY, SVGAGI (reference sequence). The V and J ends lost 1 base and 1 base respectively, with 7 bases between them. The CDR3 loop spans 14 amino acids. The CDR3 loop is CASSYLAGNTEAFF. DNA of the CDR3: TGTGCCAGCAGTTACTTGGCAGGGAACACTGAAGCTTTCTTT.

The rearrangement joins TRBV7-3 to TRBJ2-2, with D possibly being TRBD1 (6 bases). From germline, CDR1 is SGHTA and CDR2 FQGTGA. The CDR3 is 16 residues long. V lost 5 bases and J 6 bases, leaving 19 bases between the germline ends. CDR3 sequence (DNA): TGTGCCAGCAGCCTAAGAGCGGTGGGGGCAGCCGGGGAGCTGTTTTTT. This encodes CASSLRAVGAAGELFF.

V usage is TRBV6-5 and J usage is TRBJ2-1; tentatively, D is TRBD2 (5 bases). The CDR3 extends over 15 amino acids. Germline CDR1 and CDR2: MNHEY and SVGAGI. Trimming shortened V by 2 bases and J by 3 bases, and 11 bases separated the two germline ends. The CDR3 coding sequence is TGTGCCAGCAGTTACGGCGGAGGACTCTACAATGAGCAGTTCTTC. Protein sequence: CASSYGGGLYNEQFF.